This TCR beta chain was observed in a study of blood T cell repertoires in COVID-19. This clone was observed a handful of times. Authors' data handling: Estimated nucleated cell counts came from reference gene primer amplification. Clones were sequenced by immunoSEQ multiplex PCR, and TCRdb holds only the in-frame ones, with some missing. The V and J calls and the clone size are those of that table, but D and trimming were determined from the DNA. There are about 350,000 clones in the sample; roughly 87% occur only once, and 2.5% to 3% lies in the top ten. V was pared by 6 bases and J by 2 bases, with 10 bases between. The germline V gene has CDR1 LNHDA and CDR2 SQIVND (reference sequence). This CDR3 comprises 13 residues.

The chain recombines TRBV19 with TRBJ1-1; the D gene is possibly TRBD1 (6 bases). The TCR originated in a woman aged 25 to 39 who had recovered from COVID-19. Input material: PBMCs or T cells enriched from blood (not recorded which). The CDR3 region is CASSMDSNTEAFF. The CDR3 DNA follows: TGTGCCAGTAGCATGGACAGTAACACTGAAGCTTTCTTT.